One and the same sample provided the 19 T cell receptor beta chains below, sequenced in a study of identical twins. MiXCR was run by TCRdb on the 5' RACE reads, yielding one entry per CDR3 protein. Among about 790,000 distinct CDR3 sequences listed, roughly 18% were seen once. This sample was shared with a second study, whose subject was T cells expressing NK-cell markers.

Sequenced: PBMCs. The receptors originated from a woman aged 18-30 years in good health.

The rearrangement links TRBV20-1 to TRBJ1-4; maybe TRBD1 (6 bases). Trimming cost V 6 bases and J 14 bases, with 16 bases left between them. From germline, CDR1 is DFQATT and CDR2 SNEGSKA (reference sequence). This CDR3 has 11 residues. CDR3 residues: CSAEVRGGLFF. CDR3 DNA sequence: TGCAGTGCCGAGGTCAGGGGAGGGCTGTTTTTT.

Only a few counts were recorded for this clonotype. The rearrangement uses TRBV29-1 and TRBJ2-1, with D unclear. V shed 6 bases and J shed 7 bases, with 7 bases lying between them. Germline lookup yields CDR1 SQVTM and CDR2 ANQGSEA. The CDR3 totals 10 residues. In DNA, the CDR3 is TGCAGCGTGGCCAAAAATGAGCAGTTCTTC. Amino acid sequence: CSVAKNEQFF.

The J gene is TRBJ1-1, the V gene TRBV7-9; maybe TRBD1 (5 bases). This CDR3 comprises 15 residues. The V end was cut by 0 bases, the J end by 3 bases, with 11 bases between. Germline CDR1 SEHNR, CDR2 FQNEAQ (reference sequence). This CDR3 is CASSLARKGYTEAFF. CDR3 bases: TGTGCCAGCAGCTTAGCGCGGAAGGGGTACACTGAAGCTTTCTTT.

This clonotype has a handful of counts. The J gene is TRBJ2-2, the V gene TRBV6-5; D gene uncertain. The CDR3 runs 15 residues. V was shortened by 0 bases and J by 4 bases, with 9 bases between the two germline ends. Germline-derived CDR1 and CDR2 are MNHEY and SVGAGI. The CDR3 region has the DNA TGTGCCAGCAGTTACTCCGATTCGGGCACCGGGGAGCTGTTTTTT. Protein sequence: CASSYSDSGTGELFF.

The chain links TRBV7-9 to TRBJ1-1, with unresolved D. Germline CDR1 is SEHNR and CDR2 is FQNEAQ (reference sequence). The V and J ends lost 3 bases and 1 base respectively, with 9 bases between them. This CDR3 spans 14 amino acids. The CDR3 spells CASSFFSRNTEAFF. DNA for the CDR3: TGTGCCAGCAGCTTTTTCAGCAGGAACACTGAAGCTTTCTTT.

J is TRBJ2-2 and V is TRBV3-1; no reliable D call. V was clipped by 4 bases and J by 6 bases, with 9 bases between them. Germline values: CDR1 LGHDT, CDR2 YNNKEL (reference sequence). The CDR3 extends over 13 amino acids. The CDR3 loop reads CASSRMGSGELFF. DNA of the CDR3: TGTGCCAGCAGCCGGATGGGATCCGGGGAGCTGTTTTTT.

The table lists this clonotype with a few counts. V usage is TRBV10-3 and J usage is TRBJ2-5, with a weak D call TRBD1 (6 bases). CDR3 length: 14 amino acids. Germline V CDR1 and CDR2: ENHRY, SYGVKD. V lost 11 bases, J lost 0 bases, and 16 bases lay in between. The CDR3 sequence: CAAKKTGNQETQYF. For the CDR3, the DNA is TGTGCCGCAAAGAAGACAGGAAACCAAGAGACCCAGTACTTC.

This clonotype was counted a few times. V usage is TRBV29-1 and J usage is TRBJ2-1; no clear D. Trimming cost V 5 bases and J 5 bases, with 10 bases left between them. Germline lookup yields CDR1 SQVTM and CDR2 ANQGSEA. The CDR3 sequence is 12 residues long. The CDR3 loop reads CSVNRRDNEQFF. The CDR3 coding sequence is TGCAGCGTTAACAGACGTGACAATGAGCAGTTCTTC.

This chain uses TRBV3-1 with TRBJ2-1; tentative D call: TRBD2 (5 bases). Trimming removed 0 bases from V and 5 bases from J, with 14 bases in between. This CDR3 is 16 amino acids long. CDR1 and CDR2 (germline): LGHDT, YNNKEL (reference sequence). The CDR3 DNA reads TGTGCCAGCAGCCAAGACCGATCCCCGGGGAACAATGAGCAGTTCTTC. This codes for CASSQDRSPGNNEQFF.

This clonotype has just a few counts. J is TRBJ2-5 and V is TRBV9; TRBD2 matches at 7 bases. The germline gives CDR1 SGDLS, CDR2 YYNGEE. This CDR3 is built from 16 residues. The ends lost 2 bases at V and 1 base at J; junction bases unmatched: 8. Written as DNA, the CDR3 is TGTGCCAGCAGCGTTAGGCCTTCGGGAGGCCAAGAGACCCAGTACTTC. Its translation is CASSVRPSGGQETQYF.

CDR3: CSVVSRDSSSYEQYF. DNA for the CDR3: TGCAGCGTTGTCAGCCGGGACAGCAGCTCCTACGAGCAGTACTTC. V and J are TRBV29-1 and TRBJ2-7, with 7 bases fitting TRBD1. Germline values: CDR1 SQVTM, CDR2 ANQGSEA. The V gene end was trimmed by 4 bases and the J gene end by 0 bases; junction bases not matched to a gene: 9. The CDR3 sequence is 15 residues long.

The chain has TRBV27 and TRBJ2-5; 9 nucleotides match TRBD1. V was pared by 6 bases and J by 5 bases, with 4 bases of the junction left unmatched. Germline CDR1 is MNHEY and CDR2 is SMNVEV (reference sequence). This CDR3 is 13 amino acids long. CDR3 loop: CASRGTGKETQYF. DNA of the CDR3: TGTGCCAGCAGGGGGACAGGGAAGGAGACCCAGTACTTC.

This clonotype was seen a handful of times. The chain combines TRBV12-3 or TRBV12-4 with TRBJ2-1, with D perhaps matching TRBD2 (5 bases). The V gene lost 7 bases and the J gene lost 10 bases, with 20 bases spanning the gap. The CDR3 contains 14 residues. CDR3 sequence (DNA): TGTGCCAGCATTGCCGGACTCGCCCCATCAGAGCAGTTCTTC. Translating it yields CASIAGLAPSEQFF.

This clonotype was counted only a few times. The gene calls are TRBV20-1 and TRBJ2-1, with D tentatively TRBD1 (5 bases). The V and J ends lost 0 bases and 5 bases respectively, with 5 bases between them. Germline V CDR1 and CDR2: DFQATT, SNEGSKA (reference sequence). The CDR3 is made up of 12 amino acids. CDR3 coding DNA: TGCAGTGCTAGAGAGGGGCACAATGAGCAGTTCTTC. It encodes CSAREGHNEQFF.

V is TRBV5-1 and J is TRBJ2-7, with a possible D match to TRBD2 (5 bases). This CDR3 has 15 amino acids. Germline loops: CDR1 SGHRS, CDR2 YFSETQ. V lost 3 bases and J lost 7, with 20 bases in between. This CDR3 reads CASSSLVGSGREQYF. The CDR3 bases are TGCGCCAGCAGCTCCCTAGTAGGGAGCGGTAGAGAGCAGTACTTC.

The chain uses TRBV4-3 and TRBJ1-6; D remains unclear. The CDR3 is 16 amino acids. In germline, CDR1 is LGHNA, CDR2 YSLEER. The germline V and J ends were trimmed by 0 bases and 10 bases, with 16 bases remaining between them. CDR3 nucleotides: TGCGCCAGCAGCCAAGATTACCAAGGCCCGGGGTCACCCCTCCACTTT. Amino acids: CASSQDYQGPGSPLHF.

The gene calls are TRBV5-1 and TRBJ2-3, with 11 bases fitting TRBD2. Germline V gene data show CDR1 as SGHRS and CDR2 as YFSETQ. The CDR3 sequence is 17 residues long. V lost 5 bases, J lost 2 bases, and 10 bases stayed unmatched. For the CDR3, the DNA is TGCGCCAGCAGGTTTGGGACTAGCGGAAGGCTCACAGATACGCAGTATTTT. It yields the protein CASRFGTSGRLTDTQYF.

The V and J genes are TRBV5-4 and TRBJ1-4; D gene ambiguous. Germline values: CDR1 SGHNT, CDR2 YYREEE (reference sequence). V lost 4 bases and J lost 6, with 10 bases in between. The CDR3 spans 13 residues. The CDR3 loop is CASSAGFDEKLFF. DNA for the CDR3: TGTGCCAGCAGCGCTGGATTTGATGAAAAACTGTTTTTT.

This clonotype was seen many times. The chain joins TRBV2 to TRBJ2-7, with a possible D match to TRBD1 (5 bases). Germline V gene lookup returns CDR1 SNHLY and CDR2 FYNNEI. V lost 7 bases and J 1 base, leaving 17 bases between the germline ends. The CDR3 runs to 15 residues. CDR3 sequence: CASKSDSGLSYEQYF. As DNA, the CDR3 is TGTGCCAGCAAGAGTGACAGTGGGCTTTCCTACGAGCAGTACTTC.